A single T cell receptor beta chain is shown here with its context. The antigen remains undetermined. V shed 7 bases, J shed 6 bases, and the junction held 10 bases outside the gene matches. The CDR3 runs to 14 residues. This record belongs to a study of blood T cells in healthy people across ages. The study's findings and limits: CMV status of donors was unknown, possibly confounding expanded clonotype changes.

A sample-barcoded 5' primer and a J-beta primer mix were used in a second PCR of about 6 to 12 cycles. TCRdb fed the 5' RACE reads into MiXCR, producing one record per CDR3 protein. The table has 800,000 to 950,000 distinct CDR3 sequences, around 29% seen once. The data also belong to a second study, concerning T cells of mothers and their children.

This TCR was sampled from a woman aged 40 to 49 in good health. The J gene is TRBJ2-7, the V gene TRBV12-3 or TRBV12-4; 9 bases agree with TRBD1. The sequencing input was blood. The CDR3, as DNA: TGTGCCAGCACCCGCCCGGACAGGGGAGCCGAGCAGTACTTC. Encoded protein: CASTRPDRGAEQYF.